This T cell receptor beta chain is from a study of cytomegalovirus exposure and HLA in healthy donors. The table lists this clone with a few counts. Germline V gene sequence: CDR1 SGHRS, CDR2 YFSETQ. V shed 2 bases and J 0 bases; nucleotides not matched to a gene: 4. The CDR3 spans 15 residues. The PCR was carried out with 60 Vbeta primers and 13 Jbeta primers. Data came from immunoSEQ multiplex PCR; TCRdb stores just in-frame clones and leaves some out. Found here are 100,000 to 150,000 clones, roughly a tenth of them singletons; the top ten hold under 6%. Sequencing used PBMCs. The TCR originated in a young woman in good health and CMV-seropositive. The V and J genes are TRBV5-1 and TRBJ1-1; 7 nucleotides match TRBD1. CDR3 coding DNA: TGCGCCAGCAGCTTAACAGGGGACCTGAACACTGAAGCTTTCTTT. This sequence encodes CASSLTGDLNTEAFF.